A single sample gave rise to the 16 T cell receptor beta chains below, sequenced in a study of cytomegalovirus exposure and HLA in healthy donors. The study ran its PCR with 60 Vbeta and 13 Jbeta primers. The data were produced by immunoSEQ multiplex PCR, yet TCRdb's version contains in-frame clones alone and is incomplete. Of around 210,000 clones listed, 70% to 90% are singletons. Sample: PBMCs. The receptors shown here come from a girl aged 2 to 10 in good health and CMV-seronegative.

CDR3 in DNA: TGTGCCAGCAGCCCAGGACAGGGAAGAGTAGCAGGCACCTTC. Its translation is CASSPGQGRVAGTF. The chain combines TRBV7-9 with TRBJ1-2; TRBD1 matches 8 bases. The ends lost 5 bases at V and 13 bases at J; junction bases unmatched: 15. CDR3 length equals 14 residues. Germline assignment: CDR1 SEHNR and CDR2 FQNEAQ (reference sequence).

The CDR3 sequence is CASSSGGTGELFF. The CDR3 nucleotides read TGCGCCAGCAGCTCGGGGGGGACCGGGGAGCTGTTTTTT. The chain carries TRBV5-1 and TRBJ2-2, with 8 bases lining up with TRBD2. CDR1 SGHRS and CDR2 YFSETQ come from the germline V gene. J was trimmed by 5 bases and V by 3 bases; bases with no gene match: 0. This CDR3 comprises 13 residues.

The gene calls are TRBV4-2 and TRBJ2-3; the D gene is possibly TRBD2 (6 bases). Trimming pared 0 bases from V and 2 bases from J, leaving 12 bases between. Looked up from germline, CDR1 is LGHNA and CDR2 is YNFKEQ. The CDR3 has 16 residues. The CDR3 sequence is CASSQDVAAATDTQYF. CDR3 DNA sequence: TGTGCCAGCAGCCAAGACGTAGCGGCGGCCACAGATACGCAGTATTTT.

The rearrangement links TRBV10-2 to TRBJ2-1, with a tentative D call TRBD2 (6 bases). The CDR3 runs 13 residues. The germline V gene has CDR1 WSHSY and CDR2 SAAADI. V was pared by 9 bases and J by 7 bases, with 16 bases between. The CDR3 region is CASHSGRANEQFF. The CDR3 DNA reads as TGCGCCAGTCATTCCGGGAGAGCGAATGAGCAGTTCTTC.

V is TRBV5-1 and J is TRBJ2-7; 10 bases line up with TRBD1. Per the germline V gene, CDR1 is SGHRS and CDR2 is YFSETQ. CDR3 length: 15 amino acids. V lost 3 bases and J lost 6; bases outside the gene matches: 9. CDR3 DNA: TGCGCCAGCAGCTCTAAGGGGGGACAGGGGCCCGAGCAGTACTTC. This encodes CASSSKGGQGPEQYF.

The rearrangement links TRBV10-3 to TRBJ2-7, with 7 bases matching TRBD1. The V gene's germline CDR1 is ENHRY and CDR2 SYGVKD. The CDR3 runs 14 residues. Losses at the gene ends were 8 bases for V and 7 bases for J; bases not matched to a gene: 14. Written as DNA, the CDR3 is TGTGCCATCCGGGATCCTGACAGGGCAGGTGAGCAGTACTTC. Amino acids: CAIRDPDRAGEQYF.

The genes are TRBV19 and TRBJ2-2; no clear D gene. Trimming cost V 5 bases and J 3 bases, with 13 bases left between them. This CDR3 is 15 amino acids long. Germline V gene lookup returns CDR1 LNHDA and CDR2 SQIVND (reference sequence). DNA of the CDR3: TGTGCCAGTAGTTGGGCAGTCCAGGACACCGGGGAGCTGTTTTTT. This translates into CASSWAVQDTGELFF.

The chain has TRBV30 and TRBJ1-2; D perhaps matches TRBD1 (5 bases). From germline, CDR1 is GTSNPN and CDR2 SVGIG (reference sequence). The CDR3 is 15 amino acids. The V end lost 2 bases, the J end lost 4 bases, and 17 bases lay between the germline ends. The CDR3 DNA reads TGTGCCTGGAGTCGTCGGGGGGGGGAGGGCTATGGCTACACCTTC. It codes for CAWSRRGGEGYGYTF.

As for this clone: No conserved phenylalanine or tryptophan is present at the end of the CDR3, so a read error is the likely explanation. CDR3 bases: TGCGCCAGCAGCTATAGCGGGGTGTACTACGAGCAGTACCTC. This gives the protein CASSYSGVYYEQYL. V usage is TRBV5-1 and J usage is TRBJ2-7, with TRBD2 matching over 8 bases. The CDR3 is made up of 14 amino acids. CDR1 is SGHRS and CDR2 is YFSETQ in the germline V gene. V was pared by 3 bases and J by 3 bases, with 5 bases of the junction left unmatched.

The rearrangement uses TRBV2 and TRBJ1-1, with a weak D call TRBD1 (5 bases). The V gene lost 8 bases and the J gene lost 9 bases, with 13 bases spanning the gap. The CDR3 runs to 11 residues. Germline V lookup: CDR1 SNHLY, CDR2 FYNNEI. CDR3 amino acids: CASVWGPQAFF. The DNA of the CDR3 is TGTGCCAGCGTCTGGGGCCCCCAAGCTTTCTTT.

The V call is TRBV11-2, the J call TRBJ1-1; 10 bases fit TRBD1. V lost 0 bases to trimming and J lost 11 bases; unmatched junction nucleotides: 3. Per germline, CDR1 SGHAT and CDR2 FQNNGV. The CDR3 runs 13 residues. CDR3 region: CASSLEGTGAAFF. The CDR3 DNA follows: TGTGCCAGCAGCTTAGAAGGGACAGGGGCCGCTTTCTTT.

V usage is TRBV6-1 and J usage is TRBJ1-2; tentatively, D is TRBD1 (6 bases). Germline CDR1 reads MNHNS; CDR2 reads SASEGT. The CDR3 runs 13 residues. The germline V and J ends were trimmed by 5 bases and 4 bases, with 11 bases remaining between them. CDR3 sequence reads: CASSPGTPYGYTF. For the CDR3, the DNA is TGTGCCAGCAGTCCCGGGACACCCTATGGCTACACCTTC.

CDR3 residues: CASRGLAGNNLFHDEQYF. As DNA, the CDR3 is TGCGCCAGCAGAGGACTAGCGGGTAACAACCTCTTTCATGACGAGCAGTACTTC. The chain carries TRBV4-1 and TRBJ2-7, with 11 bases aligning to TRBD2. The CDR3 totals 18 residues. Germline CDR1 MGHRA, CDR2 YSYEKL. V shed 6 bases, J shed 5 bases, and the junction held 18 bases outside the gene matches.

V gene TRBV7-6 combines with J gene TRBJ1-6, with 9 bases fitting TRBD1. The length of the CDR3 is 15 residues. After removal of 4 bases from V and 10 bases from J, the junction contained 8 bases not matched to a gene. The germline CDR1 and CDR2 sequences are SGHVS and FNYEAQ. The DNA of the CDR3 is TGTGCCAGCAGCTCGCAACAGGGGGCGAGGTCACCCCTCCACTTT. It specifies CASSSQQGARSPLHF.

This clone was seen just once. This chain uses TRBV5-1 with TRBJ1-4, with D possibly matching TRBD1 (6 bases). V was cut by 2 bases and J by 5 bases, with 16 bases left in between. The CDR3 is made up of 16 amino acids. Germline CDR1 is SGHRS and CDR2 is YFSETQ. This chain's CDR3 is CASSLQGSDANEKLFF. CDR3 sequence (DNA): TGCGCCAGCAGCTTACAGGGATCGGACGCAAATGAAAAACTGTTTTTT.

The genes are TRBV7-9 and TRBJ2-5; weak D call: TRBD1 (6 bases). CDR1 and CDR2 from the germline V gene are SEHNR and FQNEAQ (reference sequence). V was pared by 0 bases and J by 0 bases, with 8 bases between. The CDR3 covers 15 residues. Here the CDR3 reads CASSLATGYQETQYF. The CDR3, as DNA: TGTGCCAGCAGCTTAGCAACAGGGTACCAAGAGACCCAGTACTTC.